The entry below describes one T cell receptor beta chain. Its target is not known. Gene and germline names: mouse. The CDR3 end falls 1 residue outside the read, so it is completed with the germline J gene. Time point noted: mouse harvest day 7 after allogeneic transplant. Each mouse received 10^7 T-cell-depleted marrow cells plus 10^6 splenic CD5+ T cells by tail vein. This mouse GVHD model was MHC-mismatched B6 to BALB/c, profiled day 7 or 14. Data came from immunoSEQ multiplex PCR; TCRdb stores just in-frame clones and leaves some out. The sample lists some 5,000 clones; approximately 52% were seen once. Trimming stripped 1 base from V and 4 bases from J, with 6 bases between. This CDR3 is 13 amino acids long. CDR1 is KGHPV and CDR2 is FQNQEV in the germline V gene (reference sequence). The sample belongs to a study of tissue T cells after allogeneic stem cell transplantation. General study points: In patients and mice, blood and spleen missed much of tissue repertoire. Motif-based clustering found tissue-specific repertoire signatures shared across patients, though few clones were shared. Limitations included a small, clinically heterogeneous cohort and limited sampling depth.

The sequenced sample consisted of gut tissue. This receptor was identified in a female BALB/c mouse given C57BL/6 T cells with graft-versus-host disease after an allogeneic hematopoietic cell transplant. This rearrangement joins TRBV26 to TRBJ2-5; D may correspond to TRBD1 or TRBD2 (5 bases each). The CDR3 loop is CASSLWGKDTQYF. The covered CDR3 bases are TGTGCCAGCAGTCTGTGGGGGAAAGACACCCAGTAC.